This T cell receptor (beta chain) comes out of a study of T cell clonotyping in hematopoietic cell transplantation. About this clone: Its antigen is still unknown. Different DNA sequences within this sample yield the same CDR3.

Germline assignment: CDR1 SGHDT and CDR2 YYEEEE. Between the trimmed V and J ends, which lost 1 base and 5 bases, there was a span of 6 bases. The CDR3 consists of 12 residues. The study, taken as a whole, reports: Cells were unsorted, so CD4 and CD8 contributions were not separated.

Generated by immunoSEQ multiplex PCR, the TCRdb table keeps only in-frame clones and is missing some. The data show 1,500 to 2,000 clones, with around four fifths seen just once and roughly 29% held by the top ten. This receptor was taken from a male patient between 55 and 70 years old who had an allogeneic stem cell transplant, so the T cells may come from the graft donor. Some clones in this sample may be carry-over from other donors' samples. Specimen: PBMCs, collected 30 days after allogeneic stem cell transplant. The rearrangement uses TRBV5-6 and TRBJ1-1; a weak D match, TRBD1 (5 bases). The CDR3 loop reads CASSLRGTEAFF. The CDR3 DNA is TGTGCCAGCAGCTTGAGGGGTACTGAAGCTTTCTTT. Looking up the rest from reference TRBV5-6 and TRBJ1-1 gives the full variable domain: DAGVTQSPTHLIKTRGQQVTLRCSPKSGHDTVSWYQQALGQGPQFIFQYYEEEERQRGNFPDRFSGHQFPNYSSELNVNALLLGDSALYLCASSLRGTEAFFGQGTRLTVV.